The text below deals with one T cell receptor (beta chain). These data originate in a study of shared T cell receptors in the human thymus. The protocol was immunoSEQ multiplex PCR, while the TCRdb copy is restricted to in-frame clones and leaves out a portion. Here the sample spans 650,000 to 950,000 clones, 75% to 90% being singletons. J was trimmed by 8 bases and V by 6 bases; bases with no gene match: 14. Germline values: CDR1 MDHEN, CDR2 SYDVKM. This CDR3 contains 17 residues. These data are also associated with another study on human thymus T cells.

Sample: thymocytes. The TCR sequence derives from a girl in the first two years of life with a congenital heart defect. V and J are TRBV28 and TRBJ2-1, with 12 bases identical to TRBD1. The CDR3 reads CASSRHRRDRGRDEQFF. The CDR3 bases are TGTGCCAGCAGCCGACACCGCCGGGACAGGGGGCGAGATGAGCAGTTCTTC.